This T cell receptor (beta chain) was sequenced for a study of shared clonotypes between healthy human individuals. Broader study findings: Genetic and exposure-history diversity was limited by the few donors.

The CDR3 runs 15 residues. CDR1 and CDR2 (germline): LGHNA, YSLEER. The V end lost 6 bases, the J end lost 5 bases, and 19 bases lay between the germline ends. As concerns this clone: The antigen is unknown. Likely a read error: the CDR3 ends without its conserved phenylalanine or tryptophan.

Sequencing used immunoSEQ multiplex PCR; TCRdb keeps in-frame clones, though not all of them. The sample records 2.3 million or so clones, just over 90% being singletons. V gene TRBV4-3 combines with J gene TRBJ1-1; D gene ambiguous. The sample consisted of naive CD4+ T cells from PBMCs. The subset here: CD45RA+ positively selected. The sequence was obtained from a man in his late teens or twenties in good health. Some clones in this sample may be carry-over from other donors' samples. CDR3 nucleotide sequence: TGCGCCAGCAGTCAACTTCCCACGATGGGGACTGAAGCTTTCCTT. The encoded protein is CASSQLPTMGTEAFL.